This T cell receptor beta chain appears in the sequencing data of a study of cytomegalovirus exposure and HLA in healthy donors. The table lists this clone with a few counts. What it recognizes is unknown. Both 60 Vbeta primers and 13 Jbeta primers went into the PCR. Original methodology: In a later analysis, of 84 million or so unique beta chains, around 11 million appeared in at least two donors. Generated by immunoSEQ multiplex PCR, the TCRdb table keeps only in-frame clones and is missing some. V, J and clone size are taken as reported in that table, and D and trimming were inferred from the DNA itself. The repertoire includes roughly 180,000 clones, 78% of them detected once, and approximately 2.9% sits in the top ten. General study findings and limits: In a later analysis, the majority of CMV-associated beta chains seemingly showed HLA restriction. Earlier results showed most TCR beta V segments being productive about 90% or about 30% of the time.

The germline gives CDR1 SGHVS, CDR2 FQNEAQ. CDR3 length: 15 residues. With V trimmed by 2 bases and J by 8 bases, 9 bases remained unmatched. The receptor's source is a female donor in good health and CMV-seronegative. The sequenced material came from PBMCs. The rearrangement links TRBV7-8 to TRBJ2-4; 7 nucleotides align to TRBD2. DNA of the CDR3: TGTGCCAGCAGCTTATCGGGCGGGAGTGGGTACATTCAGTACTTC. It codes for CASSLSGGSGYIQYF.